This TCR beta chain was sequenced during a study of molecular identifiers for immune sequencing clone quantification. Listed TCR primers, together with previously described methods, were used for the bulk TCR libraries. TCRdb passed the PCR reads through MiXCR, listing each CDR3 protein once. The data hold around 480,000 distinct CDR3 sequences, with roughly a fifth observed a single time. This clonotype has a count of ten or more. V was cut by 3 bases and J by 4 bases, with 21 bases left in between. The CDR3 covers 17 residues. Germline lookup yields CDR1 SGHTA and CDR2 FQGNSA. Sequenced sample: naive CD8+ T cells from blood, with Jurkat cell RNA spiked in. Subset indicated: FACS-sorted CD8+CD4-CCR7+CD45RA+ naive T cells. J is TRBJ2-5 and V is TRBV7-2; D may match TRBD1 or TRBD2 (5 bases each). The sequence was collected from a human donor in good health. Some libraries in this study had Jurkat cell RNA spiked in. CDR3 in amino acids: CASSLGVAILEGETQYF. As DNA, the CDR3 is TGTGCCAGCAGCTTGGGGGTTGCTATTCTCGAAGGAGAGACCCAGTACTTC.